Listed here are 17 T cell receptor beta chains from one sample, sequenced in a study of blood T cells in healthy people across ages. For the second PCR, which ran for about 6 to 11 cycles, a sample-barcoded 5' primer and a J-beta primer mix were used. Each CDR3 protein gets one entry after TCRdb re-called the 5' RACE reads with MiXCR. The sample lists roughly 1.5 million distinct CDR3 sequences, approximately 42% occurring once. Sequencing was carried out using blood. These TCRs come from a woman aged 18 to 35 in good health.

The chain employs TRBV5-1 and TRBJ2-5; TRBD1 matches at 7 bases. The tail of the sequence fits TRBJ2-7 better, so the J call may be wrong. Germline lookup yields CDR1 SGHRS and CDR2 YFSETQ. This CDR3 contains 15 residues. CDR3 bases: TGCGCCAGCAGCTTGAAGACAGGGAAAAACTACGAGCAGTACTTC. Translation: CASSLKTGKNYEQYF.

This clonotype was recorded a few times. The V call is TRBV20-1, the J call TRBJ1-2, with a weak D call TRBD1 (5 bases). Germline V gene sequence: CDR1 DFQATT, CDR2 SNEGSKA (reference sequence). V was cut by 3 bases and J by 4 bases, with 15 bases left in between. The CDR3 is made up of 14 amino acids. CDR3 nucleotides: TGCAGTGCTAGCGCGGGGCAGGCGATCTATGGCTACACCTTC. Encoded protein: CSASAGQAIYGYTF.

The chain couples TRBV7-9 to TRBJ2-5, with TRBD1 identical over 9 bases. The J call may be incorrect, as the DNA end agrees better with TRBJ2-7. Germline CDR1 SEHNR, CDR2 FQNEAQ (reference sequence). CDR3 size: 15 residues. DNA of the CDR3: TGTGCCAGCAGTTTCGACAGGGGGGCTACCTACGAGCAGTACTTC. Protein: CASSFDRGATYEQYF.

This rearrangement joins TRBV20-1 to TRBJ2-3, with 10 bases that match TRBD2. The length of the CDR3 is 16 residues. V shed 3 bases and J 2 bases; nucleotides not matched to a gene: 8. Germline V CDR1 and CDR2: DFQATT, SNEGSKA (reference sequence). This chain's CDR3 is CSARSSGGSYTDTQYF. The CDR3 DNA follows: TGCAGTGCTAGGTCTAGCGGGGGATCATACACAGATACGCAGTATTTT.

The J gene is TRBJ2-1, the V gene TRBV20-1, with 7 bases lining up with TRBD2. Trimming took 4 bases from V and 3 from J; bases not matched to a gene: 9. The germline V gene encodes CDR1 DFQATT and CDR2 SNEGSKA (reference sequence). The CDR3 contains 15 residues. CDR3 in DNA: TGCAGTGCTACCGAGGGAGGGGAGGGCTACAATGAGCAGTTCTTC. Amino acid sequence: CSATEGGEGYNEQFF.

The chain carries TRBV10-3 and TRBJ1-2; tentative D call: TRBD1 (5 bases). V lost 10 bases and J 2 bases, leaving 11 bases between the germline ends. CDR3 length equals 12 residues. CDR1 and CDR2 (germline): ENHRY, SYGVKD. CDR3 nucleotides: TGTGCCACCCGAGGGGAAAACTATGGCTACACCTTC. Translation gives CATRGENYGYTF.

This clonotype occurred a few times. CDR3 coding DNA: TGTGCCAGCGTCGGGACGGTCAGGGTGGCTTTCTTT. It encodes CASVGTVRVAFF. V gene TRBV7-9 combines with J gene TRBJ1-1; D possibly corresponds to TRBD1 (5 bases). Germline V lookup: CDR1 SEHNR, CDR2 FQNEAQ (reference sequence). The ends were cut back, 8 bases at V and 11 bases at J, with 18 bases in the middle. The CDR3 loop spans 12 amino acids.

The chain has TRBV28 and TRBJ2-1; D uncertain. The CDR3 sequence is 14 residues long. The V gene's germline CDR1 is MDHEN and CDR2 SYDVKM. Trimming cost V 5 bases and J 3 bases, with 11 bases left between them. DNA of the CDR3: TGTGCCAGCAGTGTAATCCCCGGCTACAATGAGCAGTTCTTC. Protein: CASSVIPGYNEQFF. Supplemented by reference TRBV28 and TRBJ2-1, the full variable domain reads DVKVTQSSRYLVKRTGEKVFLECVQDMDHENMFWYRQDPGLGLRLIYFSYDVKMKEKGDIPEGYSVSREKKERFSLILESASTNQTSMYLCASSVIPGYNEQFFGPGTRLTVL.

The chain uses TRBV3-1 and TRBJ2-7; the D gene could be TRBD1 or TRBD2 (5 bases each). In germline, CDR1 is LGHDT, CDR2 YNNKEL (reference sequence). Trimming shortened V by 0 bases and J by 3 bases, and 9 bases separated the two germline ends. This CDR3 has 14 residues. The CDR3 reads CASSQDGGGYEQYF. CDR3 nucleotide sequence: TGTGCCAGCAGCCAAGATGGTGGGGGCTACGAGCAGTACTTC.

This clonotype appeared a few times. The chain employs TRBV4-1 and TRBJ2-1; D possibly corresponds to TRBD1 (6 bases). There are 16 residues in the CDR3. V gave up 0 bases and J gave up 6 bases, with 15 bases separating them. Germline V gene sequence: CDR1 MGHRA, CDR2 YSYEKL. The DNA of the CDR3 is TGCGCCAGCAGCCAAGATAGGGCAGGGGAACGCAATGAGCAGTTCTTC. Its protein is CASSQDRAGERNEQFF.

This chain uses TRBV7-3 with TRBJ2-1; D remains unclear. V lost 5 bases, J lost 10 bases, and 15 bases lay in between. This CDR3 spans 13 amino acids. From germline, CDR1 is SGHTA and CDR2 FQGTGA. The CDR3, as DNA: TGTGCCAGCAGCCCGACCTACAGCGACGAGCAGTTCTTC. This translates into CASSPTYSDEQFF.

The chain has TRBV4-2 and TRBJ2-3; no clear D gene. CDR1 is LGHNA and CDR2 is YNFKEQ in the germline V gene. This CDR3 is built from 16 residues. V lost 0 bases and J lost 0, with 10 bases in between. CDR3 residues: CASSQEWSPSTDTQYF. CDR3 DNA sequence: TGTGCCAGCAGCCAAGAGTGGAGCCCTAGCACAGATACGCAGTATTTT.

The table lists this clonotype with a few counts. Here the CDR3 DNA reads TGTGCCAGCAGCTCTCAGCGGGATGGCAATGAGCAGTTCTTC. Its protein is CASSSQRDGNEQFF. This sequence joins TRBV7-3 and TRBJ2-1; TRBD2 aligns across 7 bases. The CDR3 loop spans 14 amino acids. V dropped 4 bases and J dropped 6; count of bases not matched to a gene: 6. The germline V gene encodes CDR1 SGHTA and CDR2 FQGTGA.

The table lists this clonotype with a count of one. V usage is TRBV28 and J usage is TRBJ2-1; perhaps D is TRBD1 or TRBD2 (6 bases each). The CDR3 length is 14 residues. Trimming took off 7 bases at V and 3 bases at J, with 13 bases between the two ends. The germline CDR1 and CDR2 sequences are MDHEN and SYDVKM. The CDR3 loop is CASMRGVYYNEQFF. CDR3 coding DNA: TGTGCCAGCATGAGGGGGGTTTACTACAATGAGCAGTTCTTC.

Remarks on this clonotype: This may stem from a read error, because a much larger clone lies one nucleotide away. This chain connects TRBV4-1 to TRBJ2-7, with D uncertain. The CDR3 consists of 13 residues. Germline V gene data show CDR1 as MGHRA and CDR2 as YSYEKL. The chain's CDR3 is CVSSQEYTYEQYF. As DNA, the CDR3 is TGCGTCAGCAGCCAAGAATACACCTACGAGCAGTACTTC.

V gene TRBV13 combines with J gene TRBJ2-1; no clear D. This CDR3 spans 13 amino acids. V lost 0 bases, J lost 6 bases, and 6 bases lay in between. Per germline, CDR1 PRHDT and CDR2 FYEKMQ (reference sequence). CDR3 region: CASSLGGINEQFF. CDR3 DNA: TGTGCCAGCAGCTTAGGGGGTATCAATGAGCAGTTCTTC.

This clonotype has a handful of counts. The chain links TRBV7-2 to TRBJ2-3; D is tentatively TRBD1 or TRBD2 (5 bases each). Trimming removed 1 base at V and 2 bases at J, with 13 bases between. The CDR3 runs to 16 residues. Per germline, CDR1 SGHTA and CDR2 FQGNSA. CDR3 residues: CASSLVRGSNTDTQYF. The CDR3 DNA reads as TGTGCCAGCAGCTTAGTGAGGGGCTCGAACACAGATACGCAGTATTTT.